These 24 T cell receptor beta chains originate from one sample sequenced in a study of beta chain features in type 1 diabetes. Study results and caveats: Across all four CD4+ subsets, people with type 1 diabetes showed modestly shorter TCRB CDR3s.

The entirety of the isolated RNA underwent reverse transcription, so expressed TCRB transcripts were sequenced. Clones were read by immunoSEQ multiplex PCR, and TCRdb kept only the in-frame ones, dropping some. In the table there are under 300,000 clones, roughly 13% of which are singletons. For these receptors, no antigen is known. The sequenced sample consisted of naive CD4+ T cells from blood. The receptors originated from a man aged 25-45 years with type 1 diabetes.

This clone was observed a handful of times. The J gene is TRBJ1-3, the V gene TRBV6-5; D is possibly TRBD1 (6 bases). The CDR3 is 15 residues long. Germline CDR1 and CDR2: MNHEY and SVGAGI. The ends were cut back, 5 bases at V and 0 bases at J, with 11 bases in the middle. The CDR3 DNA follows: TGTGCCAGCAGTAGACCGGGACACTCTGGAAACACCATATATTTT. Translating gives CASSRPGHSGNTIYF.

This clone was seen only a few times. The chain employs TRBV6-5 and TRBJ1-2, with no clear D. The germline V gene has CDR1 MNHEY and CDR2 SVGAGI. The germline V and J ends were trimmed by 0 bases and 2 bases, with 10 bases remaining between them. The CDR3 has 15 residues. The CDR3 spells CASSYSSTVNYGYTF. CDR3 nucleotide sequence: TGTGCCAGCAGTTACTCGAGCACGGTGAACTATGGCTACACCTTC.

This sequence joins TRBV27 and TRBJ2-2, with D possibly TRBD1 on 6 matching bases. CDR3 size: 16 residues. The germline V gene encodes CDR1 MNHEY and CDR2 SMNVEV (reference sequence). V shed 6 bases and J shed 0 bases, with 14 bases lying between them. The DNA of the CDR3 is TGTGCCAGCAGCCCAGACAGGAGCCCGAACACCGGGGAGCTGTTTTTT. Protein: CASSPDRSPNTGELFF.

CDR3 DNA: TGTGCCAGCAGCCAGCGTCCCAGGAACACTGAAGCTTTCTTT. Translation: CASSQRPRNTEAFF. V gene TRBV7-2 combines with J gene TRBJ1-1; D not certain. CDR1 SGHTA and CDR2 FQGNSA come from the germline V gene. Trimming pared 5 bases from V and 1 base from J, leaving 11 bases between. The CDR3 length is 14 residues.

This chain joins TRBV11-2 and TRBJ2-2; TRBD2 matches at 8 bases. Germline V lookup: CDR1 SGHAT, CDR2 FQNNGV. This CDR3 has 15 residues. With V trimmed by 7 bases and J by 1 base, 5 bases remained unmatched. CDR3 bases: TGTGCCAGCACCACCGGGGGGGGGAACACCGGGGAGCTGTTTTTT. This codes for CASTTGGGNTGELFF.

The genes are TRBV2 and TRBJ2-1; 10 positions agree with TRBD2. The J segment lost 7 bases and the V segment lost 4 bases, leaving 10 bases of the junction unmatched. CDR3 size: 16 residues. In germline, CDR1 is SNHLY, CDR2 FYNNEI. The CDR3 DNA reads TGTGCCAGCAGTGCATACCTAGCGGGAGTGCGGAATGAGCAGTTCTTC. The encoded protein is CASSAYLAGVRNEQFF.

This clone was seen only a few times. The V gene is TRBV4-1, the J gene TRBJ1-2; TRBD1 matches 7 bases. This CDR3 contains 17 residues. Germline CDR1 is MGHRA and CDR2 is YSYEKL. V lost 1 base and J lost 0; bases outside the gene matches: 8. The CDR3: CASSQVTGQAPNYGYTF. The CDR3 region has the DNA TGCGCCAGCAGCCAAGTTACCGGACAGGCCCCTAACTATGGCTACACCTTC.

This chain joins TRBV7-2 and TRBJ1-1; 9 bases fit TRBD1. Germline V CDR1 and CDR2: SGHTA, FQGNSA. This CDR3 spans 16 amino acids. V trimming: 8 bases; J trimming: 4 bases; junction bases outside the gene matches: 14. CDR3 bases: TGTGCCAGCGGGCCCCACCGACAGGGGGTTGGCACTGAAGCTTTCTTT. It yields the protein CASGPHRQGVGTEAFF.

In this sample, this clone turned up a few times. The CDR3 DNA sequence: TGCGCCAGCAGCCCGGGGGTTTCCTCCTACAATGAGCAGTTCTTC. Translation: CASSPGVSSYNEQFF. The chain combines TRBV5-1 with TRBJ2-1; perhaps TRBD2 as D (6 bases). The CDR3 loop spans 15 amino acids. CDR1 and CDR2 (germline): SGHRS, YFSETQ. Trimming removed 4 bases from V and 0 bases from J, with 11 bases in between.

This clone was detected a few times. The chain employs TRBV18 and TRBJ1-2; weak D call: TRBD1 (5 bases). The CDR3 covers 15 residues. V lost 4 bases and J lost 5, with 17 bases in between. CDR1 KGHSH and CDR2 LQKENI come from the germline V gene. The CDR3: CASSLGGSSVYGYTF. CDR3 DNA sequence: TGTGCCAGCTCACTTGGGGGGAGCTCCGTTTATGGCTACACCTTC. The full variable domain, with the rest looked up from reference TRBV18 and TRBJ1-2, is NAGVMQNPRHLVRRRGQEARLRCSPMKGHSHVYWYRQLPEEGLKFMVYLQKENIIDESGMPKERFSAEFPKEGPSILRIQQVVRGDSAAYFCASSLGGSSVYGYTFGSGTRLTVV.

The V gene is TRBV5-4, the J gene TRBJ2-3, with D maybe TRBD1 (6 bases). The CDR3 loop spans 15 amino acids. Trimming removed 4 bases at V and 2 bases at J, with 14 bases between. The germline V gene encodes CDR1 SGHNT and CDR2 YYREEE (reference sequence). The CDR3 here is CASSPGTIHTDTQYF. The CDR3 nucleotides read TGTGCCAGCAGCCCCGGGACAATCCACACAGATACGCAGTATTTT. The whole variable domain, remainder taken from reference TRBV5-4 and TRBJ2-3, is ETGVTQSPTHLIKTRGQQVTLRCSSQSGHNTVSWYQQALGQGPQFIFQYYREEENGRGNFPPRFSGLQFPNYSSELNVNALELDDSALYLCASSPGTIHTDTQYFGPGTRLTVL.

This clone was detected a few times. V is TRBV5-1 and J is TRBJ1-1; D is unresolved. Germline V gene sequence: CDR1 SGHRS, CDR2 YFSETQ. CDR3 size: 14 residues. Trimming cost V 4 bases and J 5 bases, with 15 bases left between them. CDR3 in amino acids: CASSEVGPGTEAFF. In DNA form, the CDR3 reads TGCGCCAGCAGCGAGGTAGGGCCGGGGACTGAAGCTTTCTTT.

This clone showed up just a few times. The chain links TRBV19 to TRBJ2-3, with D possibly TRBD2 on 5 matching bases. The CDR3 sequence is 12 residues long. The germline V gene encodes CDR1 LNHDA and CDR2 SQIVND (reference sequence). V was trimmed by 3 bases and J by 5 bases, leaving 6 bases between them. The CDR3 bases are TGTGCCAGTAGTATCCGGGGAGATACGCAGTATTTT. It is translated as CASSIRGDTQYF.

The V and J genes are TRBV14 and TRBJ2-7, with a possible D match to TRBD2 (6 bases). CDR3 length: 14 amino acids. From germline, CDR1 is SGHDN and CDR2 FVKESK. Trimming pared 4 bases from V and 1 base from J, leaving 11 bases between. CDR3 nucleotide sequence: TGTGCCAGCAGCCCGCTAGCGACGTCCTACGAGCAGTACTTC. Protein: CASSPLATSYEQYF.

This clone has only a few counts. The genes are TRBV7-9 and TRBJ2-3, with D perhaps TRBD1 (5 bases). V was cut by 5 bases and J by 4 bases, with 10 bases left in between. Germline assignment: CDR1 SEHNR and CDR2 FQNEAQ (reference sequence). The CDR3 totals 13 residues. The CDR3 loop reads CASSKRQSDTQYF. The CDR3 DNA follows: TGTGCCAGCAGCAAGCGACAGTCAGATACGCAGTATTTT.

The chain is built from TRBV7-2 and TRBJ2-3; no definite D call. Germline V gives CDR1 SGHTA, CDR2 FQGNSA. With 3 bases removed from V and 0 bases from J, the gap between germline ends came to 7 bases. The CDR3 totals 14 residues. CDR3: CASSLRLSTDTQYF. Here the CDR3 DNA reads TGTGCCAGCAGCTTGCGGTTAAGCACAGATACGCAGTATTTT.

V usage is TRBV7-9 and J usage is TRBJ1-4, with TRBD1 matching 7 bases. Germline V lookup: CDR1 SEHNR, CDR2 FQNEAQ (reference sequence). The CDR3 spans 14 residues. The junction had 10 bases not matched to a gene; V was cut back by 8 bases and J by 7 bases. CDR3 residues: CASGRVGTVEKLFF. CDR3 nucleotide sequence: TGTGCCAGCGGACGAGTGGGGACAGTTGAAAAACTGTTTTTT.

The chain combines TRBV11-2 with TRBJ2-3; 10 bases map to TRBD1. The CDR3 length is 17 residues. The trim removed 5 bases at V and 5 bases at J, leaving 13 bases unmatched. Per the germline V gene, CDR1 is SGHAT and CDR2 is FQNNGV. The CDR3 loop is CASSVTTTGGRGDTQYF. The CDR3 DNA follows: TGTGCCAGCAGCGTCACCACGACAGGGGGCCGGGGAGATACGCAGTATTTT.

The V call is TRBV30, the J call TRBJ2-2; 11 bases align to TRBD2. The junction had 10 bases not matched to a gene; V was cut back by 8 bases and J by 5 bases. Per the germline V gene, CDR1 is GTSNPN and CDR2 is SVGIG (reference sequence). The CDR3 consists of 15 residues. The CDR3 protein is CALGASGGRTGELFF. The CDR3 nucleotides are TGTGCCCTTGGCGCTAGCGGGGGGAGGACCGGGGAGCTGTTTTTT.

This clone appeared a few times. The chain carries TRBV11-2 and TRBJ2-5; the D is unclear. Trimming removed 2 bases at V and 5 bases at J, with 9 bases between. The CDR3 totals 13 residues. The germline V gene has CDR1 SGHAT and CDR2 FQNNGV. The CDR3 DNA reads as TGTGCCAGCAGCTTATCTCCCCCCGAGACCCAGTACTTC. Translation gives CASSLSPPETQYF.

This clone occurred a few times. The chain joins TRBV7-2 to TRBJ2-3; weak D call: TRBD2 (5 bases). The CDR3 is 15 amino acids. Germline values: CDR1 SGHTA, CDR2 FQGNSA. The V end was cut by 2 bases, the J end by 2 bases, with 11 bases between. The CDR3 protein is CASSLSTGITDTQYF. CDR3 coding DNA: TGTGCCAGCAGCTTAAGTACGGGGATCACAGATACGCAGTATTTT.

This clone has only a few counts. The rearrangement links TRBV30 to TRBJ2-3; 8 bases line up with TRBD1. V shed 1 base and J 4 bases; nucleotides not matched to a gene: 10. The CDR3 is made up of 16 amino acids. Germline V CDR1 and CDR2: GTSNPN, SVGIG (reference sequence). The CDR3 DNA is TGTGCCTGGAGTGGAGGAACAGGGGGAGTCTCAGATACGCAGTATTTT. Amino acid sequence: CAWSGGTGGVSDTQYF.

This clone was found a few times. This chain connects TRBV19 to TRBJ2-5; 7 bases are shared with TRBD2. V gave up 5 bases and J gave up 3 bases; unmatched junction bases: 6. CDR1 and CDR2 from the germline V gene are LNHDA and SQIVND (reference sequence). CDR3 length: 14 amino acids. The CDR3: CASSPPGTKETQYF. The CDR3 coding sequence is TGTGCCAGTAGTCCCCCCGGGACTAAAGAGACCCAGTACTTC. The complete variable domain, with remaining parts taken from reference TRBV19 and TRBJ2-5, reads DGGITQSPKYLFRKEGQNVTLSCEQNLNHDAMYWYRQDPGQGLRLIYYSQIVNDFQKGDIAEGYSVSREKKESFPLTVTSAQKNPTAFYLCASSPPGTKETQYFGPGTRLLVL.

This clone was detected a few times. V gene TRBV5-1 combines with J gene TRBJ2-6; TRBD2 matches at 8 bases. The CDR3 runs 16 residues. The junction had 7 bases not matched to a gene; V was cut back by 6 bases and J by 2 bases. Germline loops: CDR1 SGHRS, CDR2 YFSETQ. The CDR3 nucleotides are TGCGCCAGCACCCGGGAGGGGGGCACTGGGGCCAACGTCCTGACTTTC. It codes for CASTREGGTGANVLTF.